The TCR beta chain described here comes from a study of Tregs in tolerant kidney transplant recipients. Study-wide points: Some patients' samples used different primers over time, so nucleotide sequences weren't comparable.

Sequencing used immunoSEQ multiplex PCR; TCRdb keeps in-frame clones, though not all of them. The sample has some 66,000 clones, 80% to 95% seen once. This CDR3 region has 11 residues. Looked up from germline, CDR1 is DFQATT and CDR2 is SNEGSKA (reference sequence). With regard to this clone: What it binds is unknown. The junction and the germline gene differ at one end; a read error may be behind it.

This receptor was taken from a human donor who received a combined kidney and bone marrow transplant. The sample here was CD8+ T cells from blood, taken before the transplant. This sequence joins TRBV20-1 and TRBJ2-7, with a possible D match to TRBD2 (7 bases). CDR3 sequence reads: CSARLRGLPSF. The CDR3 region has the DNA TGCAGTGCTAGATTGCGGGGGCTCCCCAGCTTC.